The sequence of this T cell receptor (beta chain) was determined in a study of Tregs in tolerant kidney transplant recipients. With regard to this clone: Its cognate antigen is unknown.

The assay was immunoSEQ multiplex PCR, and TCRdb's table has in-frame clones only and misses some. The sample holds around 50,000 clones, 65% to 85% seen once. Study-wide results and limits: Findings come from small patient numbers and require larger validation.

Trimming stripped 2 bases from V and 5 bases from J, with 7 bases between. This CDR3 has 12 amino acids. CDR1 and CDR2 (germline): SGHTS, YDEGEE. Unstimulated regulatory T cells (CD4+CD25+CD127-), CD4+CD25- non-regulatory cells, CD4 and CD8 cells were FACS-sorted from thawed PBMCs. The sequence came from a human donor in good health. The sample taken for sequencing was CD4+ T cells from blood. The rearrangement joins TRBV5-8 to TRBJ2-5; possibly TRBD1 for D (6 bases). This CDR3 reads CASSFGGETQYF. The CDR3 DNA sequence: TGTGCCAGCAGCTTTGGGGGCGAGACCCAGTACTTC.